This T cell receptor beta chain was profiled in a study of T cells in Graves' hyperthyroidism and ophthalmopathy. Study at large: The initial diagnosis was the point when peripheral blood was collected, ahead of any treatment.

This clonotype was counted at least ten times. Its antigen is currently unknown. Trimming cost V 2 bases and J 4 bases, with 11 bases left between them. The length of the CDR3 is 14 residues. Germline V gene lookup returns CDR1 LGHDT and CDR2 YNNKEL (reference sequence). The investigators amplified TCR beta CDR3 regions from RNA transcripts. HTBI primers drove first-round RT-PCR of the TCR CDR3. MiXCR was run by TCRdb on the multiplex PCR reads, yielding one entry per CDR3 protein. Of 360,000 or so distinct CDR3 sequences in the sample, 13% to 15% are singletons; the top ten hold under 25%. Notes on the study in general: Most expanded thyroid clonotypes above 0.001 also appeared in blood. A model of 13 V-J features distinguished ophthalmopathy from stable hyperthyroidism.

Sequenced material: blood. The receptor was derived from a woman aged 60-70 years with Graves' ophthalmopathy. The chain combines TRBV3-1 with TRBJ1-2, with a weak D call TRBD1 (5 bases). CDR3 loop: CASSQQTASYGYTF. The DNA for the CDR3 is TGTGCCAGCAGCCAACAGACAGCCTCCTATGGCTACACCTTC. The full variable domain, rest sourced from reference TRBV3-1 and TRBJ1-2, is DTAVSQTPKYLVTQMGNDKSIKCEQNLGHDTMYWYKQDSKKFLKIMFSYNNKELIINETVPNRFSPKSPDKAHLNLHINSLELGDSAVYFCASSQQTASYGYTFGSGTRLTVV.